A single sample is the source of the 2 T cell receptor beta chains below, sequenced in a study of early T cells in non-severe SARS-CoV-2 infection. Via MiXCR, TCRdb re-called the 5' RACE reads, giving one row per CDR3 protein. The sample shows fewer than 30,000 distinct CDR3 sequences, around 4.5% of them seen only once. The sequencing sample was made of whole blood. Receptor source: an adult who was a healthcare worker with PCR-confirmed SARS-CoV-2 infection or an uninfected control (not recorded which).

Many counts were recorded for this clonotype. The chain couples TRBV5-1 to TRBJ1-2; D not resolved. Deletions cut 1 base from V and 4 bases from J, with 8 bases between. This CDR3 spans 13 amino acids. Germline loops: CDR1 SGHRS, CDR2 YFSETQ. CDR3 in DNA: TGCGCCAGCAGCTTGCAAGGGCTCTATGGCTACACCTTC. Translated: CASSLQGLYGYTF.

This clonotype was detected ten times or more. This chain links TRBV14 with TRBJ1-3; D is undetermined. Germline V gene sequence: CDR1 SGHDN, CDR2 FVKESK. The CDR3 totals 12 residues. Trimming took 0 bases from V and 5 from J, leaving 2 bases between them. The CDR3 loop reads CASSQDRNTIYF. Written as DNA, the CDR3 is TGTGCCAGCAGCCAAGATAGAAACACCATATATTTT.